This TCR beta chain was obtained from a study of long-term antiretroviral therapy in people with HIV. Germline trimming cut 7 bases from V and 10 bases from J; bases unmatched to any gene: 7. CDR3 length: 12 amino acids. Per germline, CDR1 MNHNY and CDR2 SVGAGI (reference sequence). Sequencing relied on immunoSEQ assay v3.0, run at survey level. The data were produced by immunoSEQ multiplex PCR, yet TCRdb's version contains in-frame clones alone and is incomplete. The table lists roughly 12,000 clones, about 83% of them singletons. Held in samples before DNA extraction were roughly 1-10 million cryopreserved PBMC. A remark on this clone: As yet, its antigen is unknown.

General study points: The study collected no data on ART adherence, viral resistance or therapy changes. Dominating the repertoire at all time points were the clones that expanded before ART.

The sequencing here drew on unsorted PBMCs, taken 3.4 years after starting antiretroviral therapy. The chain joins TRBV6-6 to TRBJ2-1; 7 bases agree with TRBD2. The TCR sequence derives from a man aged 40-49 years with HIV. The CDR3 region is CASNGDYSEQFF. CDR3 sequence (DNA): TGTGCCAGCAATGGGGACTATTCAGAGCAGTTCTTC.